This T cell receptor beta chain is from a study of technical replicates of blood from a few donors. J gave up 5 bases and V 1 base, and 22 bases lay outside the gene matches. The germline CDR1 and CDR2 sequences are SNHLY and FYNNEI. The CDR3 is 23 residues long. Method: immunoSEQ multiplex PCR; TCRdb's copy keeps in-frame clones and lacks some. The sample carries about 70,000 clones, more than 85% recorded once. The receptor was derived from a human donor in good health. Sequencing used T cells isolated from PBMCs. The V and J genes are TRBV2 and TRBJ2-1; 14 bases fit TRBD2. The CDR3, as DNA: TGTGCCAGCAGTGAAGACGGGATCGGGACTAGCGGGAGTAGGAGCACTCCCCACAATGAGCAGTTCTTC. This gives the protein CASSEDGIGTSGSRSTPHNEQFF.